The 20 T cell receptor beta chains in this list originate from one sample, sequenced in a study of control samples from healthy donors and cancer patients. The method was immunoSEQ multiplex PCR; TCRdb's version includes in-frame clones alone and lacks a portion of them. Here the sample spans 100,000 or so clones, 83% being singletons. Sequencing was performed on blood. The receptors derive from a woman in her forties or fifties in good health.

In DNA, the CDR3 is TGTGCCAGCAGTCTCACCGGGGAGCTGTTTTTT. This gives the protein CASSLTGELFF. The rearrangement joins TRBV28 to TRBJ2-2; D is uncertain. CDR1 MDHEN and CDR2 SYDVKM come from the germline V gene. The V end was cut by 5 bases, the J end by 4 bases, with 2 bases between. The CDR3 sequence is 11 residues long.

The V and J genes are TRBV19 and TRBJ2-5, with D possibly being TRBD2 (7 bases). CDR1 and CDR2 (germline): LNHDA, SQIVND (reference sequence). The CDR3 has 19 residues. The V and J ends lost 7 bases and 2 bases respectively, with 29 bases between them. This CDR3 reads CASTTLKRVYREGQETQYF. CDR3 nucleotide sequence: TGTGCCAGTACCACCTTAAAGAGGGTGTACAGGGAGGGTCAAGAGACCCAGTACTTC.

The genes are TRBV4-1 and TRBJ1-2; perhaps TRBD1 as D (6 bases). CDR3 length: 14 amino acids. Trimming removed 0 bases at V and 5 bases at J, with 10 bases between. CDR1 MGHRA and CDR2 YSYEKL come from the germline V gene. Here the CDR3 DNA reads TGCGCCAGCAGCCAAGACAGGGGTCCTTATGGCTACACCTTC. Translating gives CASSQDRGPYGYTF.

This clone occurred a few times. This chain connects TRBV6-2 or TRBV6-3 to TRBJ1-1; D is unresolved. Trimming shortened V by 0 bases and J by 1 base, and 9 bases separated the two germline ends. CDR3 length: 15 residues. CDR1 MNHEY and CDR2 SVGEGT come from the germline V gene. CDR3 sequence (DNA): TGTGCCAGCAGTTACTCTCCGTCCGGGAACACTGAAGCTTTCTTT. Its protein product is CASSYSPSGNTEAFF.

This clone was counted only a few times. The rearrangement joins TRBV7-9 to TRBJ2-5, with 7 bases identical to TRBD2. This CDR3 has 17 residues. The junction had 10 bases not matched to a gene; V was cut back by 2 bases and J by 1 base. The V gene's germline CDR1 is SEHNR and CDR2 FQNEAQ (reference sequence). The CDR3 DNA follows: TGTGCCAGCAGCTTATGGGACCCCAAGCGGGGCCAAGAGACCCAGTACTTC. It specifies CASSLWDPKRGQETQYF.

The rearrangement uses TRBV19 and TRBJ2-6, with TRBD1 matching 9 bases. The CDR3 covers 17 residues. Germline trimming cut 7 bases from V and 2 bases from J; bases unmatched to any gene: 9. In germline, CDR1 is LNHDA, CDR2 SQIVND (reference sequence). CDR3 sequence: CASTRGQGRTGANVLTF. CDR3 DNA: TGTGCCAGTACCAGGGGACAGGGAAGAACTGGGGCCAACGTCCTGACTTTC. The whole variable domain, filled in from reference TRBV19 and TRBJ2-6, reads DGGITQSPKYLFRKEGQNVTLSCEQNLNHDAMYWYRQDPGQGLRLIYYSQIVNDFQKGDIAEGYSVSREKKESFPLTVTSAQKNPTAFYLCASTRGQGRTGANVLTFGAGSRLTVL.

V is TRBV6-4 and J is TRBJ2-7; D is undetermined. V was shortened by 4 bases and J by 3 bases, with 4 bases between the two germline ends. CDR1 MRHNA and CDR2 SNTAGT come from the germline V gene. This CDR3 is built from 11 residues. The CDR3 loop is CASSVCYEQYF. As DNA, the CDR3 is TGTGCCAGCAGTGTATGCTACGAGCAGTACTTC.

This clone came up a few times. The chain employs TRBV29-1 and TRBJ1-2; perhaps TRBD1 as D (6 bases). The CDR3 contains 13 residues. Germline values: CDR1 SQVTM, CDR2 ANQGSEA. The V end was cut by 7 bases, the J end by 6 bases, with 18 bases between. The CDR3 region has the DNA TGCAGCGCCGCGGGGGGCCGGGTTCATGGCTACACCTTC. Translated, it gives CSAAGGRVHGYTF.

This clone was counted a single time. The chain has TRBV9 and TRBJ2-1; TRBD2 matches at 11 bases. Trimming removed 0 bases from V and 5 bases from J; junction bases left unmatched: 4. CDR1 and CDR2 from the germline V gene are SGDLS and YYNGEE. There are 16 residues in the CDR3. CDR3 DNA: TGTGCCAGCAGCGTAGGACTAGCGGGATGGGACAATGAGCAGTTCTTC. Encoded protein: CASSVGLAGWDNEQFF. The whole variable domain, remainder taken from reference TRBV9 and TRBJ2-1, is DSGVTQTPKHLITATGQRVTLRCSPRSGDLSVYWYQQSLDQGLQFLIQYYNGEERAKGNILERFSAQQFPDLHSELNLSSLELGDSALYFCASSVGLAGWDNEQFFGPGTRLTVL.

A single count supports this clone. The chain recombines TRBV23-1 with TRBJ1-4; 7 bases map to TRBD1. TRBV23-1 is marked as an open reading frame, function uncertain. Germline trimming cut 2 bases from V and 12 bases from J; bases unmatched to any gene: 21. This CDR3 spans 18 amino acids. CDR3 nucleotide sequence: TGCGCCAGCAGTCAAGGTATCAGGACAGGCGCGAGTGGGAGGGAACTGTTTTTT. Amino acid sequence: CASSQGIRTGASGRELFF.

V is TRBV4-3 and J is TRBJ2-1, with 8 bases matching TRBD2. The germline CDR1 and CDR2 sequences are LGHNA and YSLEER. Unmatched junction bases numbered 5, after V lost 0 bases and J lost 4 bases. The CDR3 is 16 residues long. CDR3 coding DNA: TGCGCCAGCAGCCAAGATCAAGCGGGGGATTACAATGAGCAGTTCTTC. Translation gives CASSQDQAGDYNEQFF.

The genes are TRBV28 and TRBJ2-6, with TRBD2 matching over 11 bases. V shed 5 bases, J shed 0 bases, and the junction held 12 bases outside the gene matches. The CDR3 runs to 20 residues. Per the germline V gene, CDR1 is MDHEN and CDR2 is SYDVKM. CDR3 residues: CASSPILSSGGYSGANVLTF. The CDR3 nucleotides are TGTGCCAGCAGTCCCATCCTTTCTAGCGGGGGGTACTCTGGGGCCAACGTCCTGACTTTC. Complete variable domain (other parts from reference TRBV28 and TRBJ2-6): DVKVTQSSRYLVKRTGEKVFLECVQDMDHENMFWYRQDPGLGLRLIYFSYDVKMKEKGDIPEGYSVSREKKERFSLILESASTNQTSMYLCASSPILSSGGYSGANVLTFGAGSRLTVL.

The chain is built from TRBV18 and TRBJ2-3; 10 bases fit TRBD2. This CDR3 is 16 amino acids long. V shed 2 bases and J 2 bases; nucleotides not matched to a gene: 4. CDR1 and CDR2 from the germline V gene are KGHSH and LQKENI. This CDR3 is CASSPGAGGYTDTQYF. CDR3 coding DNA: TGTGCCAGCTCACCAGGAGCGGGGGGGTACACAGATACGCAGTATTTT.

The chain links TRBV7-9 to TRBJ1-6; no clear D gene. Trimming shortened V by 0 bases and J by 11 bases, and 8 bases separated the two germline ends. The germline gives CDR1 SEHNR, CDR2 FQNEAQ (reference sequence). This CDR3 is built from 13 residues. CDR3 nucleotide sequence: TGTGCCAGCAGCTTAGCGGCAACAGCACCCCTCCACTTT. It encodes CASSLAATAPLHF.

V usage is TRBV19 and J usage is TRBJ1-2; D perhaps matches TRBD1 (6 bases). The CDR3 is 14 amino acids. CDR1 is LNHDA and CDR2 is SQIVND in the germline V gene (reference sequence). V dropped 7 bases and J dropped 3 bases, with 15 bases sitting between them. The chain's CDR3 is CASTKQGRDYGYTF. CDR3 DNA: TGTGCCAGTACCAAGCAGGGGAGGGACTATGGCTACACCTTC.

The rearrangement uses TRBV5-6 and TRBJ1-4; possibly TRBD1 for D (5 bases). In germline, CDR1 is SGHDT, CDR2 YYEEEE. The CDR3 extends over 14 amino acids. The V gene lost 4 bases and the J gene lost 8 bases, with 15 bases spanning the gap. Here the CDR3 reads CASSPGLAREKLFF. CDR3 bases: TGTGCCAGCAGCCCGGGACTTGCTCGAGAAAAACTGTTTTTT.

The V gene is TRBV9, the J gene TRBJ1-3; D gene uncertain. Germline CDR1 is SGDLS and CDR2 is YYNGEE. The CDR3 is 16 residues long. Trimming pared 4 bases from V and 0 bases from J, leaving 14 bases between. The CDR3 sequence: CASSSRTGPSGNTIYF. The CDR3 region has the DNA TGTGCCAGCAGCTCAAGGACGGGCCCCTCTGGAAACACCATATATTTT.

In this sample, this clone is hyperexpanded. This chain uses TRBV11-2 with TRBJ2-2; D gene unclear. The V gene lost 4 bases and the J gene lost 1 base, with 4 bases spanning the gap. Per germline, CDR1 SGHAT and CDR2 FQNNGV. The CDR3 runs 13 residues. The DNA of the CDR3 is TGTGCCAGCAGCTGGGTGAACACCGGGGAGCTGTTTTTT. Translated, it gives CASSWVNTGELFF.

The chain uses TRBV24-1 and TRBJ2-1, with a tentative D call TRBD2 (5 bases). Germline assignment: CDR1 KGHDR and CDR2 SFDVKD. This CDR3 comprises 15 residues. V was trimmed by 2 bases and J by 1 base, leaving 8 bases between them. This chain's CDR3 is CATSDYGGSYNEQFF. The DNA of the CDR3 is TGTGCCACCAGTGATTACGGCGGGTCCTACAATGAGCAGTTCTTC.

This clone was detected only a few times. V is TRBV7-9 and J is TRBJ2-1; D is possibly TRBD2 (5 bases). The CDR3 is 14 residues long. Germline loops: CDR1 SEHNR, CDR2 FQNEAQ (reference sequence). The V end lost 3 bases, the J end lost 6 bases, and 12 bases lay between the germline ends. The CDR3 is CASSFSGMGNEQFF. CDR3 sequence (DNA): TGTGCCAGCAGCTTCTCGGGGATGGGCAATGAGCAGTTCTTC.